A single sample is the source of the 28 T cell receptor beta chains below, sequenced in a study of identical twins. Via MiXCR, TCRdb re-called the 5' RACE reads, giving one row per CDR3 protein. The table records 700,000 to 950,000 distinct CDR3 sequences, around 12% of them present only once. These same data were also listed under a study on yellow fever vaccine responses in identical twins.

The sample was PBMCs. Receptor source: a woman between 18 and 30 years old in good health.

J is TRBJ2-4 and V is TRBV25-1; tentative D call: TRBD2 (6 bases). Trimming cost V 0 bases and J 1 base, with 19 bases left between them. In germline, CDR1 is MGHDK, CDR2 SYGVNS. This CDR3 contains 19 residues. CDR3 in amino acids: CASSEYATYRDWAKNIQYF. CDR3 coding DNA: TGTGCCAGCAGTGAATATGCGACGTACCGGGACTGGGCCAAAAACATTCAGTACTTC.

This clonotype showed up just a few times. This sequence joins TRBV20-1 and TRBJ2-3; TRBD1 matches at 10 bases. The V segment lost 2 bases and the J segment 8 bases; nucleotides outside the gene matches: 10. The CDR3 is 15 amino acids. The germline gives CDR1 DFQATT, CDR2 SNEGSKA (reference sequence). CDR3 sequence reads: CSARQAGTGVGTQYF. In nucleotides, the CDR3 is TGCAGTGCTAGACAAGCCGGGACAGGGGTTGGTACGCAGTATTTT.

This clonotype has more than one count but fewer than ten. CDR3 sequence (DNA): TGTGCCAGCAGCTTAGAGTCGGGGGGCACTGAAGCTTTCTTT. This codes for CASSLESGGTEAFF. This sequence joins TRBV7-6 and TRBJ1-1, with TRBD1 as a possible D gene (5 bases). Trimming took 1 base from V and 4 from J, leaving 10 bases between them. In germline, CDR1 is SGHVS, CDR2 FNYEAQ. The CDR3 contains 14 residues. The whole variable domain, remainder taken from reference TRBV7-6 and TRBJ1-1, is GAGVSQSPRYKVTKRGQDVALRCDPISGHVSLYWYRQALGQGPEFLTYFNYEAQQDKSGLPNDRFSAERPEGSISTLTIQRTEQRDSAMYRCASSLESGGTEAFFGQGTRLTVV.

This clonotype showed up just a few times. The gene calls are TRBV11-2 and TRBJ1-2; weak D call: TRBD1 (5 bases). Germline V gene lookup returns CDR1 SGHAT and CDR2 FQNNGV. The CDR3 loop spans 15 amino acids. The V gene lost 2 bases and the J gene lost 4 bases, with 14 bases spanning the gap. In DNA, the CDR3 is TGTGCCAGCAGCTTATCTAGGGGCGAGGGCTATGGCTACACCTTC. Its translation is CASSLSRGEGYGYTF.

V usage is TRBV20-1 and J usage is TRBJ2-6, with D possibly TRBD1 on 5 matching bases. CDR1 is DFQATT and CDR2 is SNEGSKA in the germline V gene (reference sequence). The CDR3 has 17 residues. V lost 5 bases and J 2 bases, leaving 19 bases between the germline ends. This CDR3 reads CSAADTNPLAGANVLTF. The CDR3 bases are TGCAGTGCTGCGGACACTAACCCATTAGCTGGGGCCAACGTCCTGACTTTC.

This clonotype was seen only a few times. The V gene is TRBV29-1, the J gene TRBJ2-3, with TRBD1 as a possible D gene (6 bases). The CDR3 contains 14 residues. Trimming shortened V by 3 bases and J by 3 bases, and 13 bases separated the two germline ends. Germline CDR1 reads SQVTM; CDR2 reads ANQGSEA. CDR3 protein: CSVEGQLVTDTQYF. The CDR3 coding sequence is TGCAGCGTTGAGGGACAATTGGTAACAGATACGCAGTATTTT.

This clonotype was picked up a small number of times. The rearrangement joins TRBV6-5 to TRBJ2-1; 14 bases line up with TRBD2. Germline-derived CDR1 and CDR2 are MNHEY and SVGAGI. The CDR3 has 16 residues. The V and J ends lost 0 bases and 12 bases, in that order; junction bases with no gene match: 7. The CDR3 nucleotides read TGTGCCAGCAGTTACTCGCGGGGACTAGCGGGAGCATGGCAGTTCTTC. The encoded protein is CASSYSRGLAGAWQFF.

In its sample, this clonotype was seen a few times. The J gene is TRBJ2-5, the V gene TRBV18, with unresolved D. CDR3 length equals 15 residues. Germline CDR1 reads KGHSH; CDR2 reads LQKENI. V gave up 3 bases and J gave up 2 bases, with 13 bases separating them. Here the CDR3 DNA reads TGTGCCAGCTCACCTTGGGCCCTGGAGCAAGAGACCCAGTACTTC. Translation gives CASSPWALEQETQYF.

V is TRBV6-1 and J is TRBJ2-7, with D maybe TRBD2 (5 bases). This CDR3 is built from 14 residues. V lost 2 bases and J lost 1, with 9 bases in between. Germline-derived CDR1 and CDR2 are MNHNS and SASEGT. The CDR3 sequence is CASSEIGRSYEQYV. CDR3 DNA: TGTGCCAGCAGTGAAATAGGGAGATCCTACGAGCAGTACGTC.

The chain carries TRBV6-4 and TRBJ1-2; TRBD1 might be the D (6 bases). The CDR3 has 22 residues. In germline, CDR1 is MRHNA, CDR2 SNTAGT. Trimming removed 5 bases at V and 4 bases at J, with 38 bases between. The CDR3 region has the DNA TGTGCCAGCAGTCCTCAGGGGCTAACGGGACAAGGCGGATCGACATTGCCCTATGGCTACACCTTC. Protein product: CASSPQGLTGQGGSTLPYGYTF.

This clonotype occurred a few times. CDR3 in DNA: TGTGCCAGCAGCTTTCTTGCGGGAAACGCAGATACGCAGTATTTT. Protein: CASSFLAGNADTQYF. The chain uses TRBV7-9 and TRBJ2-3; possible D gene TRBD2, 6 bases. V was trimmed by 3 bases and J by 4 bases, leaving 14 bases between them. The germline gives CDR1 SEHNR, CDR2 FQNEAQ (reference sequence). The CDR3 runs 15 residues.

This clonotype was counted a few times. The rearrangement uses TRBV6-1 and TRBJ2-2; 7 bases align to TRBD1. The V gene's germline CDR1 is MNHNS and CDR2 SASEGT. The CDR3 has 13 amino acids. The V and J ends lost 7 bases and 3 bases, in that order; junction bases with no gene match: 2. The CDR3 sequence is CASTGTDTGELFF. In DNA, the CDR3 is TGTGCCAGCACCGGGACAGACACCGGGGAGCTGTTTTTT.

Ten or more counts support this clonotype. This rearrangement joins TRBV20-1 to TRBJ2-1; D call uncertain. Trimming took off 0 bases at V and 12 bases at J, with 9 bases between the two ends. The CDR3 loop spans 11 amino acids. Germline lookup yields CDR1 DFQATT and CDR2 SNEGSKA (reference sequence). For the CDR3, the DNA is TGCAGTGCTAGAGATCCCGCAGGGCAGTTCTTC. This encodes CSARDPAGQFF.

The CDR3 sequence is CASVPPRDRGQTTDEQYV. The CDR3 nucleotides are TGTGCTAGTGTCCCTCCCCGGGACAGGGGACAAACGACCGACGAGCAGTACGTC. The genes are TRBV12-5 and TRBJ2-7; 10 nucleotides match TRBD1. The length of the CDR3 is 18 residues. V lost 7 bases to trimming and J lost 5 bases; unmatched junction nucleotides: 20. Germline V gene sequence: CDR1 LGHNT, CDR2 FRNRAP.

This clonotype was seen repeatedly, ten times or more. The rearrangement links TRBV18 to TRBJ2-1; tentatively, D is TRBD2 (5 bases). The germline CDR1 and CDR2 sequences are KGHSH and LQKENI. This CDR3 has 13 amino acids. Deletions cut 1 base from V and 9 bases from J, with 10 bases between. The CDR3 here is CASSPQLGTEQFF. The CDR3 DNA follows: TGTGCCAGCTCACCACAACTAGGCACTGAGCAGTTCTTC.

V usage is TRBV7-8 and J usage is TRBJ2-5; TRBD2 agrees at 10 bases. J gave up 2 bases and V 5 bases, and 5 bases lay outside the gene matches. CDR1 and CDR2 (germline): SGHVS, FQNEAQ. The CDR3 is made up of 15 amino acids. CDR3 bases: TGTGCCAGCAGCAAGGGACTAGCGATACAAGAGACCCAGTACTTC. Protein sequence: CASSKGLAIQETQYF.

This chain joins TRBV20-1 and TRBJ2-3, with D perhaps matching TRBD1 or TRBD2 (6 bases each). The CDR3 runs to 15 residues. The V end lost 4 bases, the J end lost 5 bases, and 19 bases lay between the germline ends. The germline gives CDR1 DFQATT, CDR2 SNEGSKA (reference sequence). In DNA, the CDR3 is TGCAGTGCTACCCAAGCCCGACTAGGGGGAGATACGCAGTATTTT. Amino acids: CSATQARLGGDTQYF.

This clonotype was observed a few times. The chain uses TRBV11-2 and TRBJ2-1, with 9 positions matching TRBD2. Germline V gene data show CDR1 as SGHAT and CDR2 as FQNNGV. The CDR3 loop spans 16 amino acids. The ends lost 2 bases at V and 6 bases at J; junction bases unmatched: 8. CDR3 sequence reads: CASSLFAGAGGNEQFF. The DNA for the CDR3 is TGTGCCAGCAGCTTATTCGCAGGAGCGGGGGGCAATGAGCAGTTCTTC.

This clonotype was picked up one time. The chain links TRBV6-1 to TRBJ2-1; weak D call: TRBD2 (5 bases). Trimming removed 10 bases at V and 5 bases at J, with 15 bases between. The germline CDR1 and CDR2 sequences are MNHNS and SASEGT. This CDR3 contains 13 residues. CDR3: CANRPLGNNEQFF. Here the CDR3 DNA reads TGTGCCAACCGCCCACTAGGAAACAATGAGCAGTTCTTC.

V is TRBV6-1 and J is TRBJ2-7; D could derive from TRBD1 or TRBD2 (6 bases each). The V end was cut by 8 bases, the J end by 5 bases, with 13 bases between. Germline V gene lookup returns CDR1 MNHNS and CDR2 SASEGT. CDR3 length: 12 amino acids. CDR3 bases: TGTGCCAGCCGCGGAGGGGGGCACGAGCAGTACGTC. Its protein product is CASRGGGHEQYV.

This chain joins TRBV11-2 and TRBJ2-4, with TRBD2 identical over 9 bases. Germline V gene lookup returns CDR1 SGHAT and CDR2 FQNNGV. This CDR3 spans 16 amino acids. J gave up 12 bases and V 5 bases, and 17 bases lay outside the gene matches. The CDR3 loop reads CASSPSGLAGTGGQYF. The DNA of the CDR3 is TGTGCCAGCAGCCCCAGTGGTCTAGCGGGAACCGGCGGTCAGTACTTC.

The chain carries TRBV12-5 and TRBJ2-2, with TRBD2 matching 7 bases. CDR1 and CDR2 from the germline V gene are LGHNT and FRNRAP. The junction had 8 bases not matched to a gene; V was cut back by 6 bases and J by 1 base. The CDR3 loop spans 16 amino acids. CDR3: CASGRRSGENTGELFF. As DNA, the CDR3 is TGTGCTAGTGGCCGCCGCAGCGGGGAGAACACCGGGGAGCTGTTTTTT.

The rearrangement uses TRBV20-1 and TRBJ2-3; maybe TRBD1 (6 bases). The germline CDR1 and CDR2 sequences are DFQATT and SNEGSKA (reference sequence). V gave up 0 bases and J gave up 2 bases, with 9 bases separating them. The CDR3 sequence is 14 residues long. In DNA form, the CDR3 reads TGCAGTGCTAGAGATCCAGGGGCCACAGATACGCAGTATTTT. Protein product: CSARDPGATDTQYF.

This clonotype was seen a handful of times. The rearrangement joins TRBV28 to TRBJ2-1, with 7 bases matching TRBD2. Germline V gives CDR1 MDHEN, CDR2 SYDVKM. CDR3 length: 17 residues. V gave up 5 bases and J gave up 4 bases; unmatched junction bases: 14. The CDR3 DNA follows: TGTGCCAGCAGTAACCCTCAGCCGAGCGGGATTTACAATGAGCAGTTCTTC. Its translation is CASSNPQPSGIYNEQFF.

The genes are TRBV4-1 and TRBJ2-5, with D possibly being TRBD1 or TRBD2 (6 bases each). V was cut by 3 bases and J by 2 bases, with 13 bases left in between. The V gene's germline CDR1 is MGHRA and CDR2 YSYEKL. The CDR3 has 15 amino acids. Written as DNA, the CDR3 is TGCGCCAGCAGCCACCACAGGGAGGTTCAAGAGACCCAGTACTTC. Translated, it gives CASSHHREVQETQYF.

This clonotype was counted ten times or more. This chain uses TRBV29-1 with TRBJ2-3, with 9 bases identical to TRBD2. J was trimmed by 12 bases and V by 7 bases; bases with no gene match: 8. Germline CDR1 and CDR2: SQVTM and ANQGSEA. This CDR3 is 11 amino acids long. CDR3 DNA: TGCAGCGCCTGTTGGCGGGAGGGACAGTATTTT. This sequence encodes CSACWREGQYF.

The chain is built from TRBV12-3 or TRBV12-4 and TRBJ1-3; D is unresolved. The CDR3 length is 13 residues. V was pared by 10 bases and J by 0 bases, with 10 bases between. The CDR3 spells CATTLGSGNTIYF. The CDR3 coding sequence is TGTGCCACTACGCTGGGCTCTGGAAACACCATATATTTT.

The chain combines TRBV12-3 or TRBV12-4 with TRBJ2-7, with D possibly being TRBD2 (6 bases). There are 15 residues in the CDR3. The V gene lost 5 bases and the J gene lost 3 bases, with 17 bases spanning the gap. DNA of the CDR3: TGTGCCAGCAGTCTGTGGGACTCGGCCTTCTACGAGCAGTACTTC. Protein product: CASSLWDSAFYEQYF.